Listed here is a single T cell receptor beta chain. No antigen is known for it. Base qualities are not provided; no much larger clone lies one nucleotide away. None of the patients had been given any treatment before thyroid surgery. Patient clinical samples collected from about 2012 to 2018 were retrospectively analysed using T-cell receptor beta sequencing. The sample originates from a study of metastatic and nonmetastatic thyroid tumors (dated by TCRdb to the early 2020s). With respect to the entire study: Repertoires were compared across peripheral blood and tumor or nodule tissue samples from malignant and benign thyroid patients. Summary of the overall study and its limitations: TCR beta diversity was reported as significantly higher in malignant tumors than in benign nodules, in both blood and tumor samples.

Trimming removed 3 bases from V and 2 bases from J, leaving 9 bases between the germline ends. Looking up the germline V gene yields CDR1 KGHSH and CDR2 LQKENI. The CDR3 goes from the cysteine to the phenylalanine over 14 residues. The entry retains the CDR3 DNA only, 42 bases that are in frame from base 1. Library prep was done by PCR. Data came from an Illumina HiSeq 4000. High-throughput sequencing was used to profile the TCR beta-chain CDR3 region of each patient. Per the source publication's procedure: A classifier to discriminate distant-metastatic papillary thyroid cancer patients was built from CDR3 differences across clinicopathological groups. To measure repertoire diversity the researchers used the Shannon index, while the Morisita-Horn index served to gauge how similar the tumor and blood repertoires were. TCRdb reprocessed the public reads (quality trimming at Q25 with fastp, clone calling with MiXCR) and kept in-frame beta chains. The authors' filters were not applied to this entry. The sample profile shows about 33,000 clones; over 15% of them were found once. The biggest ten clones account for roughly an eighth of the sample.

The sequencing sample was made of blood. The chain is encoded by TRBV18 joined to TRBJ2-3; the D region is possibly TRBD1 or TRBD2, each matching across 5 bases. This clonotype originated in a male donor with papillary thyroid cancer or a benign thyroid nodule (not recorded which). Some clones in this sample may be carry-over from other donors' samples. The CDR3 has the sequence CASSPGRLTDTQYF. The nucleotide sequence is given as TGTGCCAGCTCACCGGGACGCCTCACAGATACGCAGTATTTT.